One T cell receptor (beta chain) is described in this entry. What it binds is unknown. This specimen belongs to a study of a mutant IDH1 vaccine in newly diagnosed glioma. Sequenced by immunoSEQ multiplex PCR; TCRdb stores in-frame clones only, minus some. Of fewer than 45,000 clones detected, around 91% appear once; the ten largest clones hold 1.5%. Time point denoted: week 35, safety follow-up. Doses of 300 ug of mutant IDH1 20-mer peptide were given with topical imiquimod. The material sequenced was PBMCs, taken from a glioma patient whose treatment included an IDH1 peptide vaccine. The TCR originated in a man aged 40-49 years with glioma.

The CDR3 region has the DNA TGTGCCAGCACCAAGGGGGGATTTGCCTACGAGCAGTACGTC. Translation gives CASTKGGFAYEQYV. V gene TRBV28 combines with J gene TRBJ2-7; either TRBD1 or TRBD2 may supply D (6 bases each). The ends were cut back, 7 bases at V and 2 bases at J, with 15 bases in the middle. The CDR3 has 14 residues. Looked up from germline, CDR1 is MDHEN and CDR2 is SYDVKM.